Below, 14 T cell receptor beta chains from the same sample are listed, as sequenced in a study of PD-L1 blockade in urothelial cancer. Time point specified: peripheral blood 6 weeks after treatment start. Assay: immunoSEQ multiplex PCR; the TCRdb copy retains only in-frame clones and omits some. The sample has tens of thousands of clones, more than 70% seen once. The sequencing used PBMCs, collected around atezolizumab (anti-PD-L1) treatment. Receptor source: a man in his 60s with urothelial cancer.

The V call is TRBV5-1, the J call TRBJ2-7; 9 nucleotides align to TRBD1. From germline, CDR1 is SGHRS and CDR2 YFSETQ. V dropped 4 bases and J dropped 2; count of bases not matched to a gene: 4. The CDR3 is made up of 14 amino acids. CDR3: CASSGGQGPYEQYF. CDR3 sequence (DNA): TGCGCCAGCAGCGGGGGACAGGGTCCCTACGAGCAGTACTTC. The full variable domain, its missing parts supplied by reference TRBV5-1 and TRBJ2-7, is KAGVTQTPRYLIKTRGQQVTLSCSPISGHRSVSWYQQTPGQGLQFLFEYFSETQRNKGNFPGRFSGRQFSNSRSEMNVSTLELGDSALYLCASSGGQGPYEQYFGPGTRLTVT.

DNA of the CDR3: TGTGCCAGCAGCCCTCATTCCGGGACAGCTCCCTACGAGCAGTACTTC. Protein sequence: CASSPHSGTAPYEQYF. The chain couples TRBV11-3 to TRBJ2-7; 7 bases map to TRBD1. Germline V gene data show CDR1 as SGHNT and CDR2 as YENEEA. V lost 5 bases to trimming and J lost 2 bases; unmatched junction nucleotides: 12. The CDR3 totals 16 residues.

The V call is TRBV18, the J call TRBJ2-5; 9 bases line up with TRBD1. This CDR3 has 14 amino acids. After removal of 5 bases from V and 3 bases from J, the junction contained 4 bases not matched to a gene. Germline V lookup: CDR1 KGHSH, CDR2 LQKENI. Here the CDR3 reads CASSTRTGEETQYF. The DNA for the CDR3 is TGTGCCAGCTCAACCCGGACAGGGGAAGAGACCCAGTACTTC. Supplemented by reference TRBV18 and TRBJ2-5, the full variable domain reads NAGVMQNPRHLVRRRGQEARLRCSPMKGHSHVYWYRQLPEEGLKFMVYLQKENIIDESGMPKERFSAEFPKEGPSILRIQQVVRGDSAAYFCASSTRTGEETQYFGPGTRLLVL.

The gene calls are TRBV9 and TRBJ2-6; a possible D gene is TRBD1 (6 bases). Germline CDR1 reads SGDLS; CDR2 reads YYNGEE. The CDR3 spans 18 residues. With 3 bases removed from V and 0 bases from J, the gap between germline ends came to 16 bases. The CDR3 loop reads CASSARVGHRSGANVLTF. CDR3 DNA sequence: TGTGCCAGCAGCGCGAGGGTGGGACACCGCTCTGGGGCCAACGTCCTGACTTTC.

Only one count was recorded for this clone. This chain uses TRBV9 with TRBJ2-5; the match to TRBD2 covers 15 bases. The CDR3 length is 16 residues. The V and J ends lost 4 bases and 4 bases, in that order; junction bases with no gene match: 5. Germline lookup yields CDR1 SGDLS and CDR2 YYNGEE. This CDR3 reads CASSKGLAGGSETQYF. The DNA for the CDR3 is TGTGCCAGCAGCAAGGGACTAGCGGGAGGTTCAGAGACCCAGTACTTC.

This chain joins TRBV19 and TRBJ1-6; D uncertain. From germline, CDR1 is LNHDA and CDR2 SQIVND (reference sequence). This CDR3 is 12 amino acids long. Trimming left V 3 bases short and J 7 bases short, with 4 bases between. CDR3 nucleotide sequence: TGTGCCAGTAGTATTTCGAATTCACCCCTCCACTTT. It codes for CASSISNSPLHF.

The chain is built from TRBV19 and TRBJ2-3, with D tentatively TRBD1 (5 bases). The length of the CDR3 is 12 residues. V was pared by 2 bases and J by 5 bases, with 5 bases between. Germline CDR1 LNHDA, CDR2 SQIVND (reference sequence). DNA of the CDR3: TGTGCCAGTAGTATAAGGGGAGATACGCAGTATTTT. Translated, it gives CASSIRGDTQYF. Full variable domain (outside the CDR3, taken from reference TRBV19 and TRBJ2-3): DGGITQSPKYLFRKEGQNVTLSCEQNLNHDAMYWYRQDPGQGLRLIYYSQIVNDFQKGDIAEGYSVSREKKESFPLTVTSAQKNPTAFYLCASSIRGDTQYFGPGTRLTVL.

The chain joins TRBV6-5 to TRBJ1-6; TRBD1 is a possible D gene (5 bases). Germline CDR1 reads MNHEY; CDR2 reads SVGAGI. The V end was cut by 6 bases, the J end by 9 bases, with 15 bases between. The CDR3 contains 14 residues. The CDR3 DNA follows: TGTGCCAGCAGCGAACAGGCGGTCTCTTCACCCCTCCACTTT. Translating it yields CASSEQAVSSPLHF.

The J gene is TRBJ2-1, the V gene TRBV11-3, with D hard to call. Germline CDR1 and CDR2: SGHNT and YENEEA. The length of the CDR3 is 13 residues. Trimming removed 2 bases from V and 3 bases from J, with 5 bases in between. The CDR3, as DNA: TGTGCCAGCAGCTTACCGTACTACAATGAGCAGTTCTTC. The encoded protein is CASSLPYYNEQFF.

CDR3 sequence reads: CASSIRRQGAGIQYF. The CDR3 DNA is TGCGCCAGCAGCATACGCCGACAGGGGGCTGGCATTCAGTACTTC. V gene TRBV5-1 combines with J gene TRBJ2-4; 10 bases match TRBD1. V was pared by 4 bases and J by 9 bases, with 10 bases of the junction left unmatched. CDR3 length: 15 amino acids. Germline V lookup: CDR1 SGHRS, CDR2 YFSETQ.

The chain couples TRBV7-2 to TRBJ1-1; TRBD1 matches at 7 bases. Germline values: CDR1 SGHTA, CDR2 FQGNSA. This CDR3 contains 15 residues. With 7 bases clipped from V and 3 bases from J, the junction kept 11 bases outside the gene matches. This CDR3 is CASTPMKTGHTEAFF. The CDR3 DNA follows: TGTGCCAGCACACCGATGAAGACAGGGCACACTGAAGCTTTCTTT.

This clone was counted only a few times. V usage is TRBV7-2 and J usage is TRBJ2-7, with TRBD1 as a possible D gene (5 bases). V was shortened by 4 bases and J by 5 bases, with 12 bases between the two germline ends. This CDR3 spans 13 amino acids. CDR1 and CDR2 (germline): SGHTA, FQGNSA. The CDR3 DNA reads TGTGCCAGCAGCTCCCGAACAGGAGACGAGCAGTACTTC. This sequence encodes CASSSRTGDEQYF.

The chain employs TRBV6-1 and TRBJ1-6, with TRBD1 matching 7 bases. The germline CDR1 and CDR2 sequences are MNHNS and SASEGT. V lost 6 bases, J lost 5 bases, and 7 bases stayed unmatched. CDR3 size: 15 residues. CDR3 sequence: CASRLGDSNNSPLHF. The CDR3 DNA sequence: TGTGCCAGCAGATTGGGGGACAGTAATAATTCACCCCTCCACTTT.

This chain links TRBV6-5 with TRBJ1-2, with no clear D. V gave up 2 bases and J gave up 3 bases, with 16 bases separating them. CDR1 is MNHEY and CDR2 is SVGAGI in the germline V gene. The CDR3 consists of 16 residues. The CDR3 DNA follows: TGTGCCAGCAGTTACGATCGGGGATCCCGGCACTATGGCTACACCTTC. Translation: CASSYDRGSRHYGYTF.